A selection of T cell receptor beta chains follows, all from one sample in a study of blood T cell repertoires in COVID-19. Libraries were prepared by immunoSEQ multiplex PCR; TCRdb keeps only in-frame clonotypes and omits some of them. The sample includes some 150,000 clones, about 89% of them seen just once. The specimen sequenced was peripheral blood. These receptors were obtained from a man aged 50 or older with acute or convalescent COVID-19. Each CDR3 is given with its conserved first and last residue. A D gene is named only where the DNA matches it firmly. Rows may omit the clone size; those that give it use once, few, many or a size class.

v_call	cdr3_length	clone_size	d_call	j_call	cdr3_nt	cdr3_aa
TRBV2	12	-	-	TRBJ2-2	TGTGCCAGCACCCAGGGTCGCGGGGAGCTGTTTTTT	CASTQGRGELFF
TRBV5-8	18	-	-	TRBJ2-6	TGTGCCAGCAGCCCGCCCGGGGACATATACTCTGGGGCCAACGTCCTGACTTTC	CASSPPGDIYSGANVLTF
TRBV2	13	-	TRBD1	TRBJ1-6	TGTGCCAGCACCGGACAGGGCAATTCACCCCTCCACTTT	CASTGQGNSPLHF
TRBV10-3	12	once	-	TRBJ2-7	TGTGCCATCAGTGCGGGCGGGGGCGGGCAGTACTTC	CAISAGGGGQYF
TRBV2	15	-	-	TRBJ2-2	TGTGCCAGCAGGCAATTTCGACTTGCCACCGGGGAGCTGTTTTTT	CASRQFRLATGELFF
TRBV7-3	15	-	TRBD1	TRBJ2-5	TGTGCCAGCAGCAACGGGGACAGGGGAGGGGAGACCCAGTACTTC	CASSNGDRGGETQYF
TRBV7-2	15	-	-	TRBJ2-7	TGTGCCAGCAGCTTAGGGGGACTCGGCTCCTACGAGCAGTACTTC	CASSLGGLGSYEQYF
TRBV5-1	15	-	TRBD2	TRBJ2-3	TGCGCCAGCAGCGGACTAGCGGGTAGCACAGATACGCAGTATTTT	CASSGLAGSTDTQYF
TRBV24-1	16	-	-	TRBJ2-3	TGTGCCACCAGTGTGGTCCAGCGGGACACCACAGATACGCAGTATTTT	CATSVVQRDTTDTQYF
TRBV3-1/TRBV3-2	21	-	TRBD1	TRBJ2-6	TGTGCCAGCAGCCACCTTCTGACACCGGGACAGGGATTCTCTGGGGCCAACGTCCTGACTTTC	CASSHLLTPGQGFSGANVLTF
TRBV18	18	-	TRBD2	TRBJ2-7	TGTGCCAGCTCACCTTCAATGGCTGCGGGAGCGGATTCCTACGAGCAGTACTTC	CASSPSMAAGADSYEQYF
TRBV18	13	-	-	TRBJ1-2	TGTGCCAGCTCACACGGGGGTGACTATGGCTACACCTTC	CASSHGGDYGYTF
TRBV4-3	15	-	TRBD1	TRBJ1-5	TGCGCCAGCAGCCAACGGACAGGCGGCAATCAGCCCCAGCATTTT	CASSQRTGGNQPQHF
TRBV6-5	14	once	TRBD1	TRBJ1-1	TGTGCCAGCAGCCGCGAGGGGGCGTACACTGAAGCTTTCTTT	CASSREGAYTEAFF
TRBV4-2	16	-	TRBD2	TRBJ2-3	TGTGCCAGCAGCCAAGGGACTAGCGGGGGCACAAATACGCAGTATTTT	CASSQGTSGGTNTQYF
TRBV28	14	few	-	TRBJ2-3	TGTGCCAGCAGACCCGTGGGGGCAGGGGATACGCAGTATTTT	CASRPVGAGDTQYF